What follows are 5 T cell receptor beta chains derived from one specimen sequenced in a study of T cell responses to AZD1222 COVID-19 vaccine. Using immunoSEQ multiplex PCR, the repertoire was profiled, and TCRdb retains in-frame clones only, with some absent. In the table there are roughly 110,000 clones, about 90% of which are singletons. This specimen was peripheral blood, taken on day 0 of AZD1222 vaccination. These receptors were collected from an adult in good health.

This chain joins TRBV7-6 and TRBJ2-7, with 8 bases identical to TRBD1. There are 15 residues in the CDR3. J was trimmed by 5 bases and V by 5 bases; bases with no gene match: 11. Germline CDR1 reads SGHVS; CDR2 reads FNYEAQ. CDR3 in amino acids: CASSRNPQGANEQYF. In nucleotides, the CDR3 is TGTGCCAGCAGCCGAAACCCTCAGGGGGCAAACGAGCAGTACTTC.

The genes are TRBV30 and TRBJ1-2, with D uncertain. The germline V gene encodes CDR1 GTSNPN and CDR2 SVGIG (reference sequence). The CDR3 totals 14 residues. The V and J ends lost 0 bases and 8 bases respectively, with 16 bases between them. The CDR3 DNA sequence: TGTGCCTGGAGTGTAAATGTAGGTTACTTAGGCTACACCTTC. Amino acids: CAWSVNVGYLGYTF. The full variable domain, in which reference TRBV30 and TRBJ1-2 provide the parts outside the CDR3, is SQTIHQWPATLVQPVGSPLSLECTVEGTSNPNLYWYRQAAGRGLQLLFYSVGIGQISSEVPQNLSASRPQDRQFILSSKKLLLSDSGFYLCAWSVNVGYLGYTFGSGTRLTVV.

This chain joins TRBV6-4 and TRBJ1-2; D is unclear. The ends were cut back, 4 bases at V and 7 bases at J, with 13 bases in the middle. The CDR3 contains 13 residues. Germline V lookup: CDR1 MRHNA, CDR2 SNTAGT. This chain's CDR3 is CASSVVFPLGYTF. DNA for the CDR3: TGTGCCAGCAGTGTTGTCTTCCCTCTTGGCTACACCTTC.

This rearrangement joins TRBV6-5 to TRBJ2-2; tentatively, D is TRBD2 (5 bases). This CDR3 contains 15 residues. Germline CDR1 and CDR2: MNHEY and SVGAGI. V was pared by 3 bases and J by 6 bases, with 14 bases between. The chain's CDR3 is CASSYVGEESGELFF. DNA for the CDR3: TGTGCCAGCAGTTATGTGGGAGAAGAGTCCGGGGAGCTGTTTTTT.

V usage is TRBV7-8 and J usage is TRBJ1-5; TRBD1 is a possible D gene (5 bases). Germline values: CDR1 SGHVS, CDR2 FQNEAQ. Trimming took 3 bases from V and 1 from J, leaving 7 bases between them. The CDR3 has 14 amino acids. CDR3 residues: CASSFWDSNQPQHF. For the CDR3, the DNA is TGTGCCAGCAGCTTCTGGGACAGCAATCAGCCCCAGCATTTT.